The 14 T cell receptor beta chains reported below all come from one sample, sequenced in a study of blood T cell repertoires in COVID-19. Assay used: immunoSEQ multiplex PCR; TCRdb lists only in-frame clones, some missing. The data hold roughly 18,000 clones, with roughly nine tenths observed a single time. The specimen was peripheral blood. These receptors all come from a man aged 60 to 69 with active COVID-19.

This sequence joins TRBV21-1 and TRBJ2-1; no DNA check was done on the table's D call, TRBD1. TRBV21-1 is recorded as a pseudogene. This CDR3 comprises 15 residues. The chain's CDR3 is CASSKGERTDNEQFF. CDR3 nucleotides: TGTGCCAGCTCCAAGGGGGAGAGGACGGACAATGAGCAGTTCTTC.

The V call is TRBV6-5, the J call TRBJ1-1; TRBD1 matches 7 bases. V shed 4 bases, J shed 1 base, and the junction held 3 bases outside the gene matches. The germline V gene encodes CDR1 MNHEY and CDR2 SVGAGI. This CDR3 spans 14 amino acids. In DNA form, the CDR3 reads TGTGCCAGCAGTTCGGGGACAGCGAACACTGAAGCTTTCTTT. It codes for CASSSGTANTEAFF.

The rearrangement links TRBV12-5 to TRBJ2-7; a weak D match, TRBD2 (5 bases). The germline gives CDR1 LGHNT, CDR2 FRNRAP. The CDR3 extends over 13 amino acids. With 6 bases removed from V and 1 base from J, the gap between germline ends came to 10 bases. The CDR3 DNA reads TGTGCTAGTGGCCGCCCGGGGTCCTACGAGCAGTACTTC. This encodes CASGRPGSYEQYF.

This chain uses TRBV7-2 with TRBJ2-5; weak D call: TRBD1 (6 bases). V gave up 2 bases and J gave up 4 bases, with 11 bases separating them. The CDR3 consists of 14 residues. Per the germline V gene, CDR1 is SGHTA and CDR2 is FQGNSA. CDR3 region: CASSLRSRGETQYF. The CDR3 bases are TGTGCCAGCAGCTTAAGGTCCAGGGGAGAGACCCAGTACTTC.

The sample holds one count of this clone. The chain has TRBV7-8 and TRBJ2-4, with a tentative D call TRBD2 (6 bases). The CDR3 is made up of 16 amino acids. Trimming cost V 5 bases and J 6 bases, with 20 bases left between them. Germline V CDR1 and CDR2: SGHVS, FQNEAQ. CDR3 loop: CASSPGTRDRANIQYF. The CDR3 DNA follows: TGTGCCAGCAGCCCAGGGACTCGCGACCGGGCAAACATTCAGTACTTC.

This clone was recorded once. CDR3 region: CASSESRLAGTDNEQFF. CDR3 in DNA: TGTGCCAGCAGTGAATCGAGACTAGCGGGGACAGACAATGAGCAGTTCTTC. The chain recombines TRBV25-1 with TRBJ2-1; 11 bases map to TRBD2. CDR3 length: 17 amino acids. V shed 1 base, J shed 5 bases, and the junction held 7 bases outside the gene matches. Per the germline V gene, CDR1 is MGHDK and CDR2 is SYGVNS.

The rearrangement joins TRBV6-8 to TRBJ1-5; D is uncertain. Germline CDR1 MNHGY, CDR2 SAAAGT. The CDR3 has 18 amino acids. Trimming cost V 7 bases and J 3 bases, with 25 bases left between them. DNA of the CDR3: TGTGCCAGCAACGGGTTGTTGGGGTCGGGGATTAACAATCAGCCCCAGCATTTT. It yields the protein CASNGLLGSGINNQPQHF.

V gene TRBV18 combines with J gene TRBJ2-2, with 15 positions matching TRBD2. With 4 bases clipped from V and 0 bases from J, the junction kept 6 bases outside the gene matches. This CDR3 is built from 19 residues. Germline-derived CDR1 and CDR2 are KGHSH and LQKENI. For the CDR3, the DNA is TGTGCCAGCTCACATCCGGGACTAGCGGGAGGAGCGAACACCGGGGAGCTGTTTTTT. Translating gives CASSHPGLAGGANTGELFF. The full variable domain, completed using reference TRBV18 and TRBJ2-2, is NAGVMQNPRHLVRRRGQEARLRCSPMKGHSHVYWYRQLPEEGLKFMVYLQKENIIDESGMPKERFSAEFPKEGPSILRIQQVVRGDSAAYFCASSHPGLAGGANTGELFFGEGSRLTVL.

This chain links TRBV19 with TRBJ1-5, with a weak D call TRBD1 (5 bases). The CDR3 has 15 residues. Germline-derived CDR1 and CDR2 are LNHDA and SQIVND (reference sequence). V lost 7 bases, J lost 5 bases, and 18 bases lay in between. The CDR3 here is CASKETGQFYQPQHF. Here the CDR3 DNA reads TGTGCCAGTAAGGAAACTGGACAATTTTATCAGCCCCAGCATTTT.

This clone came up a few times. This chain uses TRBV7-3 with TRBJ2-3; 11 nucleotides agree with TRBD2. V shed 1 base, J shed 4 bases, and the junction held 4 bases outside the gene matches. Germline V gene lookup returns CDR1 SGHTA and CDR2 FQGTGA. This CDR3 comprises 16 residues. The DNA of the CDR3 is TGTGCCAGCAGCTTAAGTAGCGGGAGGGGGCCAGATACGCAGTATTTT. It specifies CASSLSSGRGPDTQYF.

This clone appeared once. This chain connects TRBV10-3 to TRBJ2-3; the D gene is possibly TRBD2 (6 bases). The CDR3 extends over 15 amino acids. From germline, CDR1 is ENHRY and CDR2 SYGVKD. Trimming left V 8 bases short and J 6 bases short, with 21 bases between. CDR3 coding DNA: TGTGCCATCTCCCTCGGCCACGGAGGGTCGGATACGCAGTATTTT. It codes for CAISLGHGGSDTQYF.

A single count supports this clone. The rearrangement uses TRBV11-2 and TRBJ1-6; TRBD1 is a possible D gene (5 bases). CDR1 is SGHAT and CDR2 is FQNNGV in the germline V gene. V was trimmed by 0 bases and J by 13 bases, leaving 13 bases between them. The length of the CDR3 is 14 residues. CDR3 residues: CASSLEPGAGPLHF. CDR3 bases: TGTGCCAGCAGCTTAGAACCTGGGGCGGGGCCCCTCCACTTT.

The chain couples TRBV4-2 to TRBJ2-7, with 10 bases fitting TRBD2. The CDR3 runs to 15 residues. V was pared by 1 base and J by 6 bases, with 6 bases of the junction left unmatched. CDR1 and CDR2 (germline): LGHNA, YNFKEQ. CDR3 DNA: TGTGCCAGCAGCCAAGGGAGCGGGGGGGCCTTCGAGCAGTACTTC. Translation gives CASSQGSGGAFEQYF.

V and J are TRBV28 and TRBJ2-3, with TRBD2 matching over 10 bases. The junction had 9 bases not matched to a gene; V was cut back by 1 base and J by 2 bases. This CDR3 comprises 18 residues. The germline CDR1 and CDR2 sequences are MDHEN and SYDVKM. The CDR3 coding sequence is TGTGCCAGCAGTTTATCTAGCGGGGGATCTATTCACACAGATACGCAGTATTTT. The encoded protein is CASSLSSGGSIHTDTQYF. Combining the CDR3 with reference TRBV28 and TRBJ2-3 gives the whole variable domain DVKVTQSSRYLVKRTGEKVFLECVQDMDHENMFWYRQDPGLGLRLIYFSYDVKMKEKGDIPEGYSVSREKKERFSLILESASTNQTSMYLCASSLSSGGSIHTDTQYFGPGTRLTVL.